Below are 29 T cell receptor beta chains sequenced from a single sample in a study of cytomegalovirus exposure and HLA in healthy donors. Amplification used 60 Vbeta primers and 13 Jbeta primers. Profiling relied on immunoSEQ multiplex PCR, and the TCRdb table lists in-frame clones only, not all of them. Here the sample spans about 200,000 clones, roughly an eighth being singletons. The sequenced material came from PBMCs. The receptors were sampled from a man aged 50 to 59 in good health and CMV-seropositive.

This chain links TRBV19 with TRBJ2-1; possible D gene TRBD1, 6 bases. Trimming cost V 2 bases and J 10 bases, with 15 bases left between them. Germline V CDR1 and CDR2: LNHDA, SQIVND (reference sequence). The CDR3 spans 14 residues. CDR3 amino acids: CASSIIQGKGEQFF. The CDR3 DNA follows: TGTGCCAGTAGTATAATTCAGGGGAAGGGGGAGCAGTTCTTC.

This clone was counted only a few times. The chain carries TRBV2 and TRBJ2-1; 12 bases fit TRBD1. Germline loops: CDR1 SNHLY, CDR2 FYNNEI. The V segment lost 6 bases and the J segment 9 bases; nucleotides outside the gene matches: 6. The CDR3 has 14 amino acids. CDR3 DNA: TGTGCCAGCAGGGGACAGGGGGCGCAAAGTGAGCAGTTCTTC. Translating it yields CASRGQGAQSEQFF.

The rearrangement links TRBV19 to TRBJ2-3; D is undetermined. The V end lost 4 bases, the J end lost 4 bases, and 12 bases lay between the germline ends. The CDR3 is made up of 14 amino acids. From germline, CDR1 is LNHDA and CDR2 SQIVND (reference sequence). The CDR3 is CASSSVTSADTQYF. The CDR3 coding sequence is TGTGCCAGTAGTAGCGTCACAAGCGCAGATACGCAGTATTTT.

The rearrangement joins TRBV11-3 to TRBJ1-1; 8 nucleotides match TRBD1. J gave up 5 bases and V 4 bases, and 9 bases lay outside the gene matches. The CDR3 is 15 amino acids. Germline V gives CDR1 SGHNT, CDR2 YENEEA. In DNA, the CDR3 is TGTGCCAGCAGCTCCCCTGCAGGGGGCCGGACTGAAGCTTTCTTT. It translates to CASSSPAGGRTEAFF. The full variable domain, with the rest looked up from reference TRBV11-3 and TRBJ1-1, is EAGVVQSPRYKIIEKKQPVAFWCNPISGHNTLYWYLQNLGQGPELLIRYENEEAVDDSQLPKDRFSAERLKGVDSTLKIQPAELGDSAVYLCASSSPAGGRTEAFFGQGTRLTVV.

This clone was found a few times. The chain has TRBV7-9 and TRBJ2-7; no definite D call. Germline V lookup: CDR1 SEHNR, CDR2 FQNEAQ (reference sequence). With 6 bases removed from V and 6 bases from J, the gap between germline ends came to 12 bases. The CDR3 is 12 residues long. The CDR3 sequence: CASRRIPGEQYF. CDR3 coding DNA: TGTGCCAGCAGACGAATTCCCGGCGAGCAGTACTTC. The variable domain in full, completed from reference TRBV7-9 and TRBJ2-7, reads DTGVSQNPRHKITKRGQNVTFRCDPISEHNRLYWYRQTLGQGPEFLTYFQNEAQLEKSRLLSDRFSAERPKGSFSTLEIQRTEQGDSAMYLCASRRIPGEQYFGPGTRLTVT.

This clone came up a few times. The CDR3 spells CASSLPNRGPPLHF. As DNA, the CDR3 is TGTGCCAGCAGTTTGCCAAATCGAGGGCCACCCCTCCACTTT. This chain connects TRBV28 to TRBJ1-6; D is unresolved. This CDR3 spans 14 amino acids. CDR1 and CDR2 (germline): MDHEN, SYDVKM. V gave up 3 bases and J gave up 11 bases, with 14 bases separating them.

The chain has TRBV7-2 and TRBJ1-5, with D tentatively TRBD1 (5 bases). V shed 6 bases and J shed 3 bases, with 12 bases lying between them. There are 14 residues in the CDR3. Germline values: CDR1 SGHTA, CDR2 FQGNSA. The CDR3 DNA is TGTGCCAGCAGTCTCCTAGGGGACAATCAGCCCCAGCATTTT. It yields the protein CASSLLGDNQPQHF.

This clone was seen a handful of times. The chain employs TRBV7-8 and TRBJ2-7; 12 bases fit TRBD2. The germline V gene has CDR1 SGHVS and CDR2 FQNEAQ. V was pared by 1 base and J by 4 bases, with 2 bases of the junction left unmatched. This CDR3 contains 15 residues. For the CDR3, the DNA is TGTGCCAGCAGCTTAGGGACTAGCGGGATTTACGAGCAGTACTTC. Translated, it gives CASSLGTSGIYEQYF.

This clone has a handful of counts. This sequence joins TRBV5-8 and TRBJ1-5; D not resolved. V was clipped by 2 bases and J by 0 bases, with 9 bases between them. CDR3 length equals 15 residues. Germline values: CDR1 SGHTS, CDR2 YDEGEE. The CDR3 sequence is CASSFRRYSNQPQHF. The CDR3, as DNA: TGTGCCAGCAGCTTTCGCAGATATAGCAATCAGCCCCAGCATTTT.

This chain connects TRBV9 to TRBJ2-3; 8 nucleotides align to TRBD1. Germline loops: CDR1 SGDLS, CDR2 YYNGEE. This CDR3 has 16 amino acids. The junction had 6 bases not matched to a gene; V was cut back by 0 bases and J by 3 bases. The CDR3 sequence is CASSVVGQGDTDTQYF. CDR3 in DNA: TGTGCCAGCAGCGTAGTAGGACAGGGAGATACAGATACGCAGTATTTT. Full variable domain (remainder filled in from reference TRBV9 and TRBJ2-3): DSGVTQTPKHLITATGQRVTLRCSPRSGDLSVYWYQQSLDQGLQFLIQYYNGEERAKGNILERFSAQQFPDLHSELNLSSLELGDSALYFCASSVVGQGDTDTQYFGPGTRLTVL.

CDR3 nucleotide sequence: TGTGCCAGCAGCTTAGCCACCAGGGGGCGCAGGGGCTACGAGCAGTACGTC. It specifies CASSLATRGRRGYEQYV. The V call is TRBV7-8, the J call TRBJ2-7; 8 positions match TRBD1. Per germline, CDR1 SGHVS and CDR2 FQNEAQ. This CDR3 contains 17 residues. V shed 0 bases and J 3 bases; nucleotides not matched to a gene: 10.

The chain has TRBV4-3 and TRBJ2-3, with 8 bases that match TRBD2. The V gene's germline CDR1 is LGHNA and CDR2 YSLEER. The CDR3 loop spans 15 amino acids. V gave up 6 bases and J gave up 4 bases; unmatched junction bases: 9. CDR3 amino acids: CASSNTGGRPDTQYF. The DNA of the CDR3 is TGCGCCAGCAGTAATACGGGGGGGCGCCCAGATACGCAGTATTTT.

The chain joins TRBV7-2 to TRBJ1-2; TRBD1 agrees at 10 bases. The CDR3 loop spans 14 amino acids. CDR1 SGHTA and CDR2 FQGNSA come from the germline V gene. The V segment lost 5 bases and the J segment 7 bases; nucleotides outside the gene matches: 7. The CDR3 nucleotides are TGTGCCAGCAGCCCCGGACAGGGGGGCGGTGGCTACACCTTC. This encodes CASSPGQGGGGYTF.

The rearrangement uses TRBV7-6 and TRBJ1-6; 8 bases map to TRBD1. This CDR3 is built from 16 residues. J was trimmed by 9 bases and V by 7 bases; bases with no gene match: 14. From germline, CDR1 is SGHVS and CDR2 FNYEAQ. CDR3 DNA sequence: TGTGCCAGCACCATCAGGGGGCGACGCGAAGGTTCACCCCTCCACTTT. Protein product: CASTIRGRREGSPLHF.

To note about this clone: At the DNA level, this CDR3 is encoded by other sequences in the same sample as well. The chain couples TRBV5-1 to TRBJ1-2; a possible D gene is TRBD1 (5 bases). The germline V and J ends were trimmed by 4 bases and 2 bases, with 12 bases remaining between them. Per the germline V gene, CDR1 is SGHRS and CDR2 is YFSETQ. There are 14 residues in the CDR3. The DNA of the CDR3 is TGCGCCAGCAGCGCACAGGTCTCAAACTATGGCTACACCTTC. Its translation: CASSAQVSNYGYTF.

This chain connects TRBV30 to TRBJ1-3; D is unresolved. Trimming shortened V by 0 bases and J by 0 bases, and 9 bases separated the two germline ends. CDR1 and CDR2 (germline): GTSNPN, SVGIG (reference sequence). This CDR3 is built from 15 residues. CDR3 protein: CAWSVRVSSGNTIYF. In DNA form, the CDR3 reads TGTGCCTGGAGTGTACGAGTGAGCTCTGGAAACACCATATATTTT. Looking up the rest from reference TRBV30 and TRBJ1-3 gives the full variable domain: SQTIHQWPATLVQPVGSPLSLECTVEGTSNPNLYWYRQAAGRGLQLLFYSVGIGQISSEVPQNLSASRPQDRQFILSSKKLLLSDSGFYLCAWSVRVSSGNTIYFGEGSWLTVV.

This clone turned up a few times. The CDR3 spells CASSFPPGVAGGRTQYF. For the CDR3, the DNA is TGTGCCAGCAGCTTCCCCCCGGGGGTAGCGGGGGGGCGAACGCAGTATTTT. The chain uses TRBV5-6 and TRBJ2-3, with 11 positions matching TRBD2. This CDR3 is built from 17 residues. V trimming: 2 bases; J trimming: 9 bases; junction bases outside the gene matches: 14. CDR1 SGHDT and CDR2 YYEEEE come from the germline V gene.

Only a few counts were recorded for this clone. The chain uses TRBV7-2 and TRBJ1-1; D is uncertain. The V gene's germline CDR1 is SGHTA and CDR2 FQGNSA. V lost 5 bases, J lost 13 bases, and 17 bases lay in between. The CDR3 is 12 residues long. CDR3 in DNA: TGTGCCAGCAGCCGCGGGGTCAGCCAGGTTTTCTTT. Translating gives CASSRGVSQVFF.

This clone was recorded a few times. The chain is built from TRBV10-3 and TRBJ1-2; TRBD1 aligns across 8 bases. CDR1 is ENHRY and CDR2 is SYGVKD in the germline V gene. This CDR3 has 17 amino acids. V lost 0 bases to trimming and J lost 4 bases; unmatched junction nucleotides: 10. The CDR3 coding sequence is TGTGCCATCAGTGAGTCCACGATAAGGGACAGGCCCTATGGCTACACCTTC. Residues: CAISESTIRDRPYGYTF.

This clone was picked up a small number of times. The CDR3 loop reads CASSYSGGLPLHF. The DNA for the CDR3 is TGTGCCAGCAGTTACTCGGGAGGTTTACCCCTCCACTTT. This chain joins TRBV6-5 and TRBJ1-6; the D is unclear. Trimming removed 0 bases at V and 12 bases at J, with 9 bases between. This CDR3 region has 13 residues. The germline V gene has CDR1 MNHEY and CDR2 SVGAGI.

The chain is built from TRBV4-2 and TRBJ1-4; 7 positions match TRBD1. V shed 4 bases and J 7 bases; nucleotides not matched to a gene: 6. CDR1 and CDR2 (germline): LGHNA, YNFKEQ. The CDR3 loop spans 14 amino acids. The CDR3 DNA sequence: TGTGCCAGCAGCCGGTGGGCAGGGGGTGAAAAACTGTTTTTT. This sequence encodes CASSRWAGGEKLFF.

This clone is a singleton in its sample. This chain uses TRBV9 with TRBJ1-3, with a tentative D call TRBD1 (5 bases). The CDR3 is 14 amino acids. Trimming took 5 bases from V and 1 from J, leaving 10 bases between them. Per germline, CDR1 SGDLS and CDR2 YYNGEE. The CDR3 sequence: CASRPTASGNTIYF. In nucleotides, the CDR3 is TGTGCCAGCAGACCGACAGCTTCTGGAAACACCATATATTTT.

This clone was observed a handful of times. This sequence joins TRBV6-1 and TRBJ1-2; D unresolved. Germline V gene sequence: CDR1 MNHNS, CDR2 SASEGT. V was trimmed by 1 base and J by 6 bases, leaving 9 bases between them. The CDR3 is 13 amino acids. The CDR3 DNA reads TGTGCCAGCAGTGAAGGGAGGGTGGATGGCTACACCTTC. Its protein product is CASSEGRVDGYTF.

This clone came up a few times. This chain links TRBV27 with TRBJ1-5; no clear D gene. Per the germline V gene, CDR1 is MNHEY and CDR2 is SMNVEV (reference sequence). The CDR3 has 15 residues. V lost 2 bases to trimming and J lost 6 bases, with 14 bases between them. CDR3 residues: CASSLAFPGSQPQHF. In DNA, the CDR3 is TGTGCCAGCAGTTTAGCGTTTCCGGGGAGTCAGCCCCAGCATTTT.

This clone was seen a handful of times. The chain joins TRBV5-1 to TRBJ2-3, with a weak D call TRBD1 (5 bases). Germline lookup yields CDR1 SGHRS and CDR2 YFSETQ. Trimming stripped 2 bases from V and 6 bases from J, with 16 bases between. The CDR3 extends over 15 amino acids. This CDR3 is CASSFVAGFSDTQYF. The CDR3, as DNA: TGCGCCAGCAGCTTTGTGGCAGGGTTCTCTGATACGCAGTATTTT.

The chain is built from TRBV5-1 and TRBJ2-7, with D tentatively TRBD2 (6 bases). Germline lookup yields CDR1 SGHRS and CDR2 YFSETQ. There are 15 residues in the CDR3. Trimming shortened V by 0 bases and J by 2 bases, and 12 bases separated the two germline ends. The CDR3 sequence: CASSLGPAGPYEQYF. DNA of the CDR3: TGCGCCAGCAGCTTGGGGCCAGCGGGTCCCTACGAGCAGTACTTC.

This clone came up a few times. V gene TRBV5-1 combines with J gene TRBJ1-4; D is possibly TRBD1 (6 bases). V was cut by 4 bases and J by 0 bases, with 13 bases left in between. This CDR3 is built from 16 residues. CDR1 and CDR2 from the germline V gene are SGHRS and YFSETQ. CDR3 sequence reads: CASSLGTLPTNEKLFF. In nucleotides, the CDR3 is TGCGCCAGCAGCCTCGGGACACTCCCAACTAATGAAAAACTGTTTTTT.

This sequence joins TRBV5-4 and TRBJ1-3; tentatively, D is TRBD1 (5 bases). Germline V gene data show CDR1 as SGHNT and CDR2 as YYREEE (reference sequence). The CDR3 length is 14 residues. With 3 bases removed from V and 4 bases from J, the gap between germline ends came to 11 bases. The DNA of the CDR3 is TGTGCCAGCAGCTCCAGGGTGGGAGGAAACACCATATATTTT. Encoded protein: CASSSRVGGNTIYF.

The chain has TRBV2 and TRBJ2-1; 8 bases line up with TRBD2. There are 16 residues in the CDR3. Germline trimming cut 10 bases from V and 2 bases from J; bases unmatched to any gene: 13. CDR1 and CDR2 from the germline V gene are SNHLY and FYNNEI. The CDR3 is CATKQLSGITYNEQFF. The CDR3 DNA follows: TGTGCCACCAAACAACTTAGCGGGATAACCTACAATGAGCAGTTCTTC.